The text below deals with one TCR beta chain. Within the sample, other DNA sequences also encode this same CDR3. Regarding treatment: around 19 received Ad26.COV2.S at low or high dose, single or two shots; several received placebo; per-sample allocation not given. At day 63 after the first vaccine or placebo injection, samples were drawn. Donation came from an adult in Boston who was aged 18-55 years. This entry is derived from a study of Ad26.COV2.S vaccination and SARS-CoV-2 variants. Looking at the study overall: The donor was enrolled in the Ad26.COV2.S arm of the COV1001 trial. Ad26.COV2.S, an intramuscular injection, was given once or twice 56 days apart.

V was pared by 1 base and J by 6 bases, with 7 bases between. Per the germline V gene, CDR1 is LGHDT and CDR2 is YNNKEL (reference sequence). The CDR3 consists of 12 residues. The protocol was immunoSEQ multiplex PCR, while the TCRdb copy is restricted to in-frame clones and leaves out a portion. The profile shows roughly 700,000 clones, 70% to 90% of them singletons. The source was peripheral blood, collected in a trial of Ad26.COV2.S vaccine versus placebo. The sequence was obtained from a person between 18 and 59 years old who received the Ad26.COV2.S COVID-19 vaccine or a placebo. The V call is TRBV3-1 (or the pseudogene TRBV3-2), the J call TRBJ2-7; possibly TRBD2 for D (6 bases). CDR3 in amino acids: CASSQASAEQYF. CDR3 coding DNA: TGTGCCAGCAGCCAAGCTAGCGCCGAGCAGTACTTC.